This entry lists 11 T cell receptor beta chains sequenced from one sample in a study of T cells in women clearing cervical HPV infection. Measured with immunoSEQ multiplex PCR; TCRdb has only the in-frame clones, and not every one. This sample's table reports fewer than 30,000 clones. Sequencing was done on a sample of blood buffy coat. The receptors originated from a woman aged 18-70 years with a cervical HPV16 infection that either progressed to CIN3+ or cleared (not recorded which).

In regard to this clone: With the read ending 3 residues before the CDR3 end, the germline J gene is used to fill in that end. V is TRBV7-2 and J is TRBJ2-3, with 8 bases lining up with TRBD2. The V gene's germline CDR1 is SGHTA and CDR2 FQGNSA. There are 15 residues in the CDR3. With V trimmed by 5 bases and J by 3 bases, 7 bases remained unmatched. The CDR3 DNA, read in part, is TGTGCCAGCAGCCCTACCGGGACTAGTACAGATACG. It specifies CASSPTGTSTDT. Given in full, the CDR3 is CASSPTGTSTDTQYF.

Regarding this clone: The read stops 3 residues short of the end of the CDR3; the missing end is completed from the germline J gene. The genes are TRBV7-8 and TRBJ1-2; possibly TRBD1 for D (5 bases). The CDR3 has 14 amino acids. Germline lookup yields CDR1 SGHVS and CDR2 FQNEAQ. The CDR3 loop reads CASSFFPGTMGYTF. The CDR3 DNA, read in part, is TGTGCCAGCAGCTTTTTCCCGGGGACTATGGGC.

In regard to this clone: The sequenced fragment ends 3 residues before the CDR3 boundary, so the rest is inferred from the germline J gene. V is TRBV2 and J is TRBJ2-5, with TRBD1 as a possible D gene (6 bases). The germline V gene encodes CDR1 SNHLY and CDR2 FYNNEI. The CDR3 has 13 amino acids. The V gene lost 8 bases and the J gene lost 5 bases, with 15 bases spanning the gap. The CDR3 region is CASEPGAGETQYF. Partial CDR3 DNA: TGTGCCAGCGAACCAGGGGCCGGGGAGACC.

Considering frequency, this clone is medium-sized. With the read ending 3 residues before the CDR3 end, the germline J gene is used to fill in that end. The chain carries TRBV18 and TRBJ2-2; D is unresolved. CDR1 is KGHSH, CDR2 LQKENI, per germline. Trimming removed 2 bases at V and 1 base at J, with 11 bases between. This CDR3 spans 16 amino acids. The CDR3 sequence is CASSPETPVNTGELFF. The sequenced part of the CDR3 DNA is TGTGCCAGCTCACCAGAGACACCCGTGAACACCGGGGAG. The full variable domain, its missing parts supplied by reference TRBV18 and TRBJ2-2, is NAGVMQNPRHLVRRRGQEARLRCSPMKGHSHVYWYRQLPEEGLKFMVYLQKENIIDESGMPKERFSAEFPKEGPSILRIQQVVRGDSAAYFCASSPETPVNTGELFFGEGSRLTVL.

As regards this clone: The CDR3 extends 3 residues past the end of the read, so its final part is completed from the germline J gene. The chain carries TRBV7-9 and TRBJ2-3; possible D gene TRBD1, 6 bases. V dropped 3 bases and J dropped 0 bases, with 10 bases sitting between them. The CDR3 is made up of 15 amino acids. The germline gives CDR1 SEHNR, CDR2 FQNEAQ (reference sequence). CDR3 loop: CASSFRGSSTDTQYF. The CDR3 bases that were read are TGTGCCAGCAGCTTCAGGGGCAGTAGCACAGATACG.

With regard to this clone: The read stops 3 residues short of the end of the CDR3; the missing end is completed from the germline J gene. This chain uses TRBV7-9 with TRBJ2-3; D is unclear. From germline, CDR1 is SEHNR and CDR2 FQNEAQ (reference sequence). The CDR3 is made up of 13 amino acids. V lost 4 bases, J lost 3 bases, and 8 bases lay in between. The CDR3: CASSSIGTDTQYF. Incomplete CDR3 DNA: TGTGCCAGCAGCTCGATCGGGACAGATACG. The full variable domain, with the rest looked up from reference TRBV7-9 and TRBJ2-3, is DTGVSQNPRHKITKRGQNVTFRCDPISEHNRLYWYRQTLGQGPEFLTYFQNEAQLEKSRLLSDRFSAERPKGSFSTLEIQRTEQGDSAMYLCASSSIGTDTQYFGPGTRLTVL.

To note about this clone: The CDR3 end falls 3 residues outside the read, so it is completed with the germline J gene. The chain uses TRBV29-1 and TRBJ2-2; D remains unclear. This CDR3 has 12 residues. Trimming left V 4 bases short and J 7 bases short, with 10 bases between. Germline V CDR1 and CDR2: SQVTM, ANQGSEA. The sequenced CDR3 bases are TGCAGCGTTGTTTGGTCTAACGGGGAG. This gives the protein CSVVWSNGE. The whole CDR3 sequence reads CSVVWSNGELFF.

Of note for this clone: Sequencing ends 3 residues short of the CDR3 end; the germline J gene provides the rest. The chain recombines TRBV18 with TRBJ1-2; tentatively, D is TRBD1 (5 bases). The CDR3 is 13 residues long. Germline CDR1 reads KGHSH; CDR2 reads LQKENI. Partial CDR3 DNA: TGTGCCAGCTCACAACAGGACGACGGATTA. Protein sequence: CASSQQDDGL. The full CDR3 protein is CASSQQDDGLYTF.

On this clone: From the germline J gene comes the end of the CDR3, since the read stops 3 residues before it. Other DNA sequences in the sample encode the same CDR3. V and J are TRBV7-2 and TRBJ2-1; the match to TRBD2 covers 9 bases. Germline V gives CDR1 SGHTA, CDR2 FQGNSA. V trimming: 1 base; J trimming: 3 bases; junction bases outside the gene matches: 1. The CDR3 spans 15 residues. The CDR3 sequence: CASSLGLADYNEQFF. The DNA read from the CDR3 is TGTGCCAGCAGCTTAGGACTAGCGGACTACAATGAG.

CDR3 amino acids: CASRQGLAGGTDTQYF. CDR3 bases read: TGTGCCAGCAGACAAGGACTAGCGGGGGGTACCGATACG. The chain couples TRBV2 to TRBJ2-3, with 14 bases fitting TRBD2. Read sequence stops 3 residues before the CDR3 end, and the germline J gene provides the missing end. This CDR3 has 16 residues. J was trimmed by 6 bases and V by 6 bases; bases with no gene match: 8. Germline CDR1 reads SNHLY; CDR2 reads FYNNEI.

Note on this clone: The sequenced fragment ends 3 residues before the CDR3 boundary, so the rest is inferred from the germline J gene. V usage is TRBV12-3 or TRBV12-4 and J usage is TRBJ2-1; 12 bases align to TRBD1. V shed 5 bases and J 9 bases; nucleotides not matched to a gene: 8. This CDR3 region has 15 residues. The covered CDR3 bases are TGTGCCAGCAGTATAACCGGGACAGGGGGCCCTGAG. Protein sequence: CASSITGTGGPE. The whole CDR3 is CASSITGTGGPEQFF.